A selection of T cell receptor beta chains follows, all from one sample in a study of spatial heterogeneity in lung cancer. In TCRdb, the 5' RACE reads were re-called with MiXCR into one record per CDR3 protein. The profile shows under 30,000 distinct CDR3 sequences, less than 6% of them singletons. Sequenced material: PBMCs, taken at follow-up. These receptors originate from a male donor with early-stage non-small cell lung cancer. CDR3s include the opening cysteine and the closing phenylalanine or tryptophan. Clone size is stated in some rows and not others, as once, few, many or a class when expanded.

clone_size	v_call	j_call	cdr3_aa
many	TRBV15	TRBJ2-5	CATSRDPRETQYF
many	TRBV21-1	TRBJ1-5	CASSIRGDKPSWDQPQHF
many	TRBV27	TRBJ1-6	CASSGTDENSPLHF
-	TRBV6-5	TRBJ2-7	CASSYSSQGTYEQYF
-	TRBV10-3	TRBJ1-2	CAISGGQDGYTF
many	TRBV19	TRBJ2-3	CASRYGTGGADTQYF
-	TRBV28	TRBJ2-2	CASSSGAGGSTGELFF
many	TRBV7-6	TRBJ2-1	CASSLLSPQGEQFF
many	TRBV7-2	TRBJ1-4	CASSFPGEKLFF
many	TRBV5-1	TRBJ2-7	CASSLAGPGREQYF
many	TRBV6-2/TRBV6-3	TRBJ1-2	CASSYQDRYGYTF
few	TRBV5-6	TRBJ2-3	CASSVVPGDTQYF
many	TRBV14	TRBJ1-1	CASSPRAGGTEAFF
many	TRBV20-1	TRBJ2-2	CSARRARTNTGELFF
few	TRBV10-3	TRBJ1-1	CAIRPRGLRDTEAFF